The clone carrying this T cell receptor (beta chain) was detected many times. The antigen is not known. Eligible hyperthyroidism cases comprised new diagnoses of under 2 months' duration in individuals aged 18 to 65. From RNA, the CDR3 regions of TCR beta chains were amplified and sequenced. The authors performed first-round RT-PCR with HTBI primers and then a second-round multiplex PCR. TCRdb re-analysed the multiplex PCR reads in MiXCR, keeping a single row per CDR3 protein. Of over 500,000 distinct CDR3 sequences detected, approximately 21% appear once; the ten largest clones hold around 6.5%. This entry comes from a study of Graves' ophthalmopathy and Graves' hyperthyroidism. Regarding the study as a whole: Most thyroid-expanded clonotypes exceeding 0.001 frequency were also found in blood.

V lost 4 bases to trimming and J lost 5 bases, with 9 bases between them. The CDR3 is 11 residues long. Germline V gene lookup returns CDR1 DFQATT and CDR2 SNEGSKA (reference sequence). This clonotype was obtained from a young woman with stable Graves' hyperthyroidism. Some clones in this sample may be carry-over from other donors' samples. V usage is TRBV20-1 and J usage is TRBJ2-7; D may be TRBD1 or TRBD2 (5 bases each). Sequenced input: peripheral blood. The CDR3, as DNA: TGCAGTGCTAATAGAGGGGACGAGCAGTACTTC. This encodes CSANRGDEQYF.